The rows below give T cell receptor beta chains drawn from one sample of a study of graft-versus-host responses after intestinal transplantation. What these receptors recognize is not known. Produced via immunoSEQ multiplex PCR; TCRdb's table is partial and in-frame only. Here the sample spans about 36,000 clones, approximately 94% being singletons. The sequenced sample was unstimulated CD4+ T cells sorted from spleen or lymph node cells, obtained before transplant. The receptor set was obtained from a human donor who was the organ donor for an intestinal transplant. CDR3s include the opening cysteine and the closing phenylalanine or tryptophan. The D gene is left open where the match is weak. Size tells how often a clone was seen (once, few, many) or the class of an expanded clone, and some rows leave it out.

clone size	D gene	V gene	J gene	CDR3 DNA	CDR3 protein
once	TRBD2	TRBV4-3	TRBJ2-5	TGCGCCAGCAGCCTGCTAGCGGGGGGTACCCAAGAGACCCAGTACTTC	CASSLLAGGTQETQYF
NA	TRBD1	TRBV28	TRBJ2-7	TGTGCCAGCACAGGGGGCTCCTACGAGCAGTACTTC	CASTGGSYEQYF
NA	NA	TRBV5-6	TRBJ1-1	TGTGCCAGCAGCTGGGGGAGGTTTGGCACTGAAGCTTTCTTT	CASSWGRFGTEAFF
NA	TRBD1	TRBV18	TRBJ1-2	TGTGCCAGCTCCCCCGGGACAGCGGGTAACTATGGCTACACCTTC	CASSPGTAGNYGYTF
NA	NA	TRBV7-2	TRBJ1-5	TGTGCCAGCAGCTTAGGTAGAGGGGGAAGTCAGCCCCAGCATTTT	CASSLGRGGSQPQHF
NA	TRBD1	TRBV9	TRBJ1-5	TGTGCCAGCAGCAAAACAGGGGATCAGCCCCAGCATTTT	CASSKTGDQPQHF
once	NA	TRBV5-1	TRBJ1-3	TGCGCCAGCAGCTTGGAGGGTTTGGGAAACACCATATATTTT	CASSLEGLGNTIYF
NA	NA	TRBV28	TRBJ2-3	TGTGCCAGCAGTTTAGGGGGGGCGCAAGATACGCAGTATTTT	CASSLGGAQDTQYF
NA	TRBD2	TRBV9	TRBJ2-2	TGTGCCAGCAGCGTAGCTCCGACTAGCGGGGGAACCGGGGAGCTGTTTTTT	CASSVAPTSGGTGELFF
NA	TRBD2	TRBV7-2	TRBJ2-3	TGTGCCAGCAGCGGACTAGCGGGCGATACGCAGTATTTT	CASSGLAGDTQYF
NA	NA	TRBV4-2	TRBJ2-2	TGTGCCAGCAGCCAAGATAGGCCCCGGGAGCTGTTTTTT	CASSQDRPRELFF
NA	NA	TRBV11-3	TRBJ1-6	TGTGCCAGCAGTCTCGGGACACGCAATTCACCCCTCCACTTT	CASSLGTRNSPLHF
NA	NA	TRBV4-3	TRBJ1-2	TGCGCCAGCAGCCAAGATTTGGGGGACCTTCCTTCTGGCTACACCTTC	CASSQDLGDLPSGYTF
NA	TRBD1	TRBV19	TRBJ2-3	TGTGCCAGTAGTATGGGTGTACAGGGGAATAACGCGCAGTATTTT	CASSMGVQGNNAQYF
once	NA	TRBV11-1	TRBJ2-2	TGTGCCAGCAGCTTAGAATACACCGGGGAGCTGTTTTTT	CASSLEYTGELFF
NA	TRBD2	TRBV28	TRBJ2-3	TGTGCCAGCAATGGGGCTAGCGGGGAGATCACAGATACGCAGTATTTT	CASNGASGEITDTQYF
NA	TRBD1	TRBV6-5	TRBJ1-2	TGTGCCAGCAGTCAGGGACAGGGAGAAAATGGCTACACCTTC	CASSQGQGENGYTF